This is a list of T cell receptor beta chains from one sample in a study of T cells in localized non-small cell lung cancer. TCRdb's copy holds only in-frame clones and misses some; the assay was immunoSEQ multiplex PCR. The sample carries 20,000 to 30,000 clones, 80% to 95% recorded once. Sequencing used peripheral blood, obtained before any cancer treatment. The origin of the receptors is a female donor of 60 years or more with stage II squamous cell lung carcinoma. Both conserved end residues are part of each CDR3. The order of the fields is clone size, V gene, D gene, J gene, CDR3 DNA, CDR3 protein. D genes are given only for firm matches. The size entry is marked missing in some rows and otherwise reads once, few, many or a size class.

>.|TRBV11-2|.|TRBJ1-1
TGTGCCAGCAGCTGGCGTATGAGTGACAACTTAGAAGCTTTCTTT
CASSWRMSDNLEAFF
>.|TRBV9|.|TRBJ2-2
TGTGCCAGCAGCGTAGCGGGCAAGAACACCGGGGAGCTGTTTTTT
CASSVAGKNTGELFF
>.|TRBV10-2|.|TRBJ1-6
TGCGCCAGCAGTGAATCTGACTTTAATAATTCACCCCTCCACTTT
CASSESDFNNSPLHF
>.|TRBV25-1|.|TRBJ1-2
TGTGCCAGCAGTGAGAGCGGTGGCTACACCTTC
CASSESGGYTF
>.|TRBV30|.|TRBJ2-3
TGTGCCTGGAGTGGAGCTAGCCGGAACGCAGATACGCAGTATTTT
CAWSGASRNADTQYF
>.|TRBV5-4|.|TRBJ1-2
TGTGCCAGCACCCCGGGGCAGGGCTATGGCTACACCTTC
CASTPGQGYGYTF
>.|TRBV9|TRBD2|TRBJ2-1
TGTGCCAGCAGCCCCAGCGCGGCTAGCGGGGGCGCCTACAATGAGCAGTTCTTC
CASSPSAASGGAYNEQFF
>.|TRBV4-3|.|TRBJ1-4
TGCGCCAGCAGCCAAGGGGGCACAGGGAGGGCTAATGAAAAACTGTTTTTT
CASSQGGTGRANEKLFF
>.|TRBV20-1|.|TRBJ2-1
TGCAGTGCGATGCAGGGGAATGAGCAGTTCTTC
CSAMQGNEQFF
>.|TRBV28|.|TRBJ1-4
TGTGCCAGCATAAGCAATGAAAAACTGTTTTTT
CASISNEKLFF
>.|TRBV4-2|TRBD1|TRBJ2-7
TGTGCCAGCAGCCAAGTAGGACAGGGAGCCTACGAGCAGTACTTC
CASSQVGQGAYEQYF
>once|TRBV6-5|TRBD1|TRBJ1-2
TGTGCCAGCAGTGGACTGACAGGGTCTGGGTATGGCTACACCTTC
CASSGLTGSGYGYTF
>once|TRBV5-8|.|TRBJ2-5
TGTGCCAGCACCTCTAGGGAGACCCAGTACTTC
CASTSRETQYF
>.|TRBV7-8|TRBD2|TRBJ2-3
TGTGCCAGCAGCCGAAGCGGGAACACAGATACGCAGTATTTT
CASSRSGNTDTQYF
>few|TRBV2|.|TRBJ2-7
TGTGCCAGATGGAACAGTGCGGGCGAGCAGTACTTC
CARWNSAGEQYF
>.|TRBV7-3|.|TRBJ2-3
TGTGCCAGCAGCTCGAAAGGAGATACGCAGTATTTT
CASSSKGDTQYF
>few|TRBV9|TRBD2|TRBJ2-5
TGTGCCAGCAGCGTAGCAGGGACTAGCTTAGAGACCCAGTACTTC
CASSVAGTSLETQYF
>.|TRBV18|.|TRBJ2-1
TGTGCCAGCACCAGAACCGGGACGCTGTCCTACAATGAGCAGTTCTTC
CASTRTGTLSYNEQFF
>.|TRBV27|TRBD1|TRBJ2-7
TGTGCCAGCAGTTACGGGACAGCTATGACCTACGAGCAGTACTTC
CASSYGTAMTYEQYF
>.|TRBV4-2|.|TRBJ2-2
TGTGCCAGCAGCCAAGCCGGGGAGCTGTTTTTT
CASSQAGELFF
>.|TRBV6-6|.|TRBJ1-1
TGTGCCAGCACCCTCGGCACTGAAGCTTTCTTT
CASTLGTEAFF
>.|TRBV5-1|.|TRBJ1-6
TGCGCCAGCAGCCTACGGGAGGGTAGGGTAAATTCACCCCTCCACTTT
CASSLREGRVNSPLHF
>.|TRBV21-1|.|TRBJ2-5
TGTGCCAGCAGCAAAGTAATCTTCGACAGGAGAAGGGCGACCCAGTACTTC
CASSKVIFDRRRATQYF
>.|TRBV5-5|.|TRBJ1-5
TGTGCCAGCAGCTTGGACCTGTCTCAAACATATCAGCCCCAGCATTTT
CASSLDLSQTYQPQHF
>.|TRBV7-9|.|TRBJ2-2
TGTGCCAGCAGCACCACTGGGGCGACGGCCGGGGAGCTGTTTTTT
CASSTTGATAGELFF
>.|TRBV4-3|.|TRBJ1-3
TGCGCCAGCAGCCAAGATCCTTCGGCAAGTGGGGGCGCGAACACCATATATTTT
CASSQDPSASGGANTIYF
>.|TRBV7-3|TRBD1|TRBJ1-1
TGTGCCAGCAGCTTATTGGCAGGGGGAAACACTGAAGCTTTCTTT
CASSLLAGGNTEAFF
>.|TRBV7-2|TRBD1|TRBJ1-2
TGTGCCAGCAGCTTGGGGGACAGTTTCAATGGCTACACCTTC
CASSLGDSFNGYTF
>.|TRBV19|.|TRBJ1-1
TGTGCCAGTAGTATTGCAGGGGTCGACACTGAAGCTTTCTTT
CASSIAGVDTEAFF
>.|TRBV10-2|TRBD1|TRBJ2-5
TGCGCCAGCAGTGAGCCGGGACAGGGGGGGAAGACCCAGTACTTC
CASSEPGQGGKTQYF
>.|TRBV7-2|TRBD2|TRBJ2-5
TGTGCCAGCAGCCCCTCCCGACTAGCGGCTGAAGAGACCCAGTACTTC
CASSPSRLAAEETQYF
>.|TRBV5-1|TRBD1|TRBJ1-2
TGCGCCAGCAGCCTCGTCCTACAGGGGGCGCATGGCTACACCTTC
CASSLVLQGAHGYTF
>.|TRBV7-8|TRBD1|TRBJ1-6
TGTGCCAGCAGCTTAAGGACAGGGCGGAGCTCCTATAATTCACCCCTCCACTTT
CASSLRTGRSSYNSPLHF
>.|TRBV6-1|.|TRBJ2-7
TGTGCCAGCAGTGAGCCCACGGGGGTCTACGAGCAGTACTTC
CASSEPTGVYEQYF
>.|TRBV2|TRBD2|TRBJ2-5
TGTGCCAGCAAGCCGGGACTACAAGAGACCCAGTACTTC
CASKPGLQETQYF
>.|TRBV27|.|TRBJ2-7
TGTGCCAGCAGTTTAGGGGATGAAATGTACGAGCAGTACTTC
CASSLGDEMYEQYF
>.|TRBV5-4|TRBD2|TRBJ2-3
TGTGCCAGCAGCTTAAAGAGCGGGGCTAGCACAGATACGCAGTATTTT
CASSLKSGASTDTQYF
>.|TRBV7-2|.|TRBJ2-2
TGTGCCAGCAGCTTAGGGCAGCCAGGGACCGGGGAGCTGTTTTTT
CASSLGQPGTGELFF
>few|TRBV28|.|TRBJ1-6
TGTGCCAGCAGTTTCCCCGGGACCGAGACACCCCTCCACTTT
CASSFPGTETPLHF
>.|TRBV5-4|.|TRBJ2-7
TGTGCCAGCAGCTCGAGGCTCCGACAGGGAGGCGAGCAGTACTTC
CASSSRLRQGGEQYF
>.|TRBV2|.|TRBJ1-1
TGTGCCAGCAGCGAAAAATACAGGGTAAAGGGCACTGAAGCTTTCTTT
CASSEKYRVKGTEAFF
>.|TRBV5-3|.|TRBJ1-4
TGTGCCAGAAGCGGGAAGGATCGCTATGAAAAACTGTTTTTT
CARSGKDRYEKLFF
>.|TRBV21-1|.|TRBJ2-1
TGTGCCAGCAGCAAAGTGGCAGGGCGGGATGAGCAGTTCTTC
CASSKVAGRDEQFF
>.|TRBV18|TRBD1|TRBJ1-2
TGTGCCAGCTCAGTTCAACAGGGGGCCAACTATGGCTACACCTTC
CASSVQQGANYGYTF
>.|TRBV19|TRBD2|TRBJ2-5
TGTGCCAGTAGTCCCTTAGCGGGAGGGAAGACCCAGTACTTC
CASSPLAGGKTQYF
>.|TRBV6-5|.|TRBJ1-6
TGTGCCAGCAGTTACTCCTCAGGGATCGATTCACCCCTCCACTTT
CASSYSSGIDSPLHF
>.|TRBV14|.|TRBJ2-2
TGTGCCAGCAGCCATAGGGGCTCGAACACCGGGGAGCTGTTTTTT
CASSHRGSNTGELFF
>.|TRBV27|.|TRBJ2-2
TGTGCCAGCAGTTTATGGGGACAGAACACCGGGGAGCTGTTTTTT
CASSLWGQNTGELFF
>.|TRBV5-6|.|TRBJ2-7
TGTGCCAGCAGCTTGGCGGTATCCTACGAGCAGTACTTC
CASSLAVSYEQYF
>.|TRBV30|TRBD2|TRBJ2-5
TGTGCCTACACCGGGACTAGCGTACGCGGGACCCAGTACTTC
CAYTGTSVRGTQYF
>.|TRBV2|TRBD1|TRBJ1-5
TGTGCCAGCAGTGAAAGGGCAGGGGGTAGCAATCAGCCCCAGCATTTT
CASSERAGGSNQPQHF
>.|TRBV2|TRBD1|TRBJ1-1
TGTGCCAGCAGTCGACAGGGGTGGGCTTCCTTT
CASSRQGWASF
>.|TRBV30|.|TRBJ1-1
TGTGCCTGGAGTGGCGGAAGGGTTCGCACTGAAGCTTTCTTT
CAWSGGRVRTEAFF